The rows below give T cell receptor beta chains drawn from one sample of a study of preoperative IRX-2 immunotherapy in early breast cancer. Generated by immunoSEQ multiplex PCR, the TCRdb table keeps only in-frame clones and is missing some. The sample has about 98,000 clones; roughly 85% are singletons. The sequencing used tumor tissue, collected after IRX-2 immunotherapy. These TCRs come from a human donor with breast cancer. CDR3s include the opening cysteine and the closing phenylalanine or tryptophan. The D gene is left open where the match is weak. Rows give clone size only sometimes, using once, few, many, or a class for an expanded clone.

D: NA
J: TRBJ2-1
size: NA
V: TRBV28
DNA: TGTGCCAGCATCAGTATGGGGGCCGGGAACCCCTACAATGAGCAGTTCTTC
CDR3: CASISMGAGNPYNEQFF

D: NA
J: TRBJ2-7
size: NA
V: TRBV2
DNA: TGTGCCAGCAGTTATTACAGGAGCTCCTACGAGCAGTACTTC
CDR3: CASSYYRSSYEQYF

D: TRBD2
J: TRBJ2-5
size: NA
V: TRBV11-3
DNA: TGTGCCAGCAGCTTAGTTGGCGGGAGCCCTAGAGGGGAGACCCAGTACTTC
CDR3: CASSLVGGSPRGETQYF

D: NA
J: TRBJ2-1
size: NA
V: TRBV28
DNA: TGTGCCAGCAGTCACCGAAAAACTAGCCCCTACAATGAGCAGTTCTTC
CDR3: CASSHRKTSPYNEQFF

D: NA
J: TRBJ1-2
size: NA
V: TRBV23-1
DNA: TGCGCCAGCAGCCAAGATGGGGGGCGGCAGGGCTACACCTTC
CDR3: CASSQDGGRQGYTF

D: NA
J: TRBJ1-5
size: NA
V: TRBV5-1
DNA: TGCGCCAGCAGCTTGGGATACAATTCTGATCAGCCCCAGCATTTT
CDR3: CASSLGYNSDQPQHF

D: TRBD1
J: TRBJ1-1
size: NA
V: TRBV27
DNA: TGTGCCAGCCAAACAGGGGTGGACACTGAAGCTTTCTTT
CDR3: CASQTGVDTEAFF

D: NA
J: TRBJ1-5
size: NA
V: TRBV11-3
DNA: TGTGCCAGCAGCTCCTTATGGGGCGATCAGCCCCAGCATTTT
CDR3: CASSSLWGDQPQHF

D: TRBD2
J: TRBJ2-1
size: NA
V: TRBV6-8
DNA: TGTGCCAGCAGCCGTCTAGCGGGGGGCCTATACAATGAGCAGTTCTTC
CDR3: CASSRLAGGLYNEQFF

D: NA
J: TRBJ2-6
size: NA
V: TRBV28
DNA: TGTGCCAGCCGCATCCATGCTGACTCTGGGGCCAACGTCCTGACTTTC
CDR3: CASRIHADSGANVLTF

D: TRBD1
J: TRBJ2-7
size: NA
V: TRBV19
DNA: TGTGCCAGTAACGACAGGGGAGGAACCTACGAGCAGTACTTC
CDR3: CASNDRGGTYEQYF

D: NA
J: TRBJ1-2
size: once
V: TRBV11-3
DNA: TGTGCCAGCAGCTTGGCCGGGACCGCTAACTATGGCTACACCTTC
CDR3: CASSLAGTANYGYTF

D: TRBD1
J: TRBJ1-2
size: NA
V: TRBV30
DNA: TGTGCCTGGAGTGAACCGCACAGGGGGAACTATGGCTACACCTTC
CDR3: CAWSEPHRGNYGYTF

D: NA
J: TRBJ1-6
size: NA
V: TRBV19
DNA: TGTGCCAGTAGTACGACGGGGCTAAGTTCACCCCTCCACTTT
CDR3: CASSTTGLSSPLHF

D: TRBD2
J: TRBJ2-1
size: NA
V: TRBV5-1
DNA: TGCGCCAGCAGCTTGGGACTAGCGGGGGGCCTAGGGGGAAATGAGCAGTTCTTC
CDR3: CASSLGLAGGLGGNEQFF

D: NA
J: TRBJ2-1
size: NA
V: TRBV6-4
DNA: TGTGCCAGCAGCCTTGATTGGGACTCCCTAAAAATTGAGCAGTTCTTC
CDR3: CASSLDWDSLKIEQFF

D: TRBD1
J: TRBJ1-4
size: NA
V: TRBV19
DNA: TGTGCCAGTAGTACTAAGGGGGCGTATGAAAAACTGTTTTTT
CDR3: CASSTKGAYEKLFF

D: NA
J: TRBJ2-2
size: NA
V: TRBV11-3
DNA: TGTGCCAGCAGCCCAGATCGGAACACCGGGGAGCTGTTTTTT
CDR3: CASSPDRNTGELFF

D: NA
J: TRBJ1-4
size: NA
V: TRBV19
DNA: TGTGCCAGTAGGAGACCCAATGAAAAACTGTTTTTT
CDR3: CASRRPNEKLFF

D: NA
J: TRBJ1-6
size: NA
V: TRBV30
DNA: TGTGCCTGGAGTGACAGGGTAAATTCACCCCTCCACTTT
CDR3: CAWSDRVNSPLHF

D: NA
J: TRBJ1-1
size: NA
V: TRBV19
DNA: TGTGCCAGTAGTTTCCAGTCCACTGAAGCTTTCTTT
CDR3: CASSFQSTEAFF

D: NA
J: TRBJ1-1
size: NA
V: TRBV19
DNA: TGTGCCAGTAGTCCCTCATTCCGGGGGAACACTGAAGCTTTCTTT
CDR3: CASSPSFRGNTEAFF

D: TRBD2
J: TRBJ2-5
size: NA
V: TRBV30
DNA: TGTGCCTGGAGTAGCGGGGTTTTCCAAGAGACCCAGTACTTC
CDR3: CAWSSGVFQETQYF

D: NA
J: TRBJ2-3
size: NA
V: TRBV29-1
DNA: TGCAGCGTTGCGGGTATGTGGGGCACAGATACGCAGTATTTT
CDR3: CSVAGMWGTDTQYF

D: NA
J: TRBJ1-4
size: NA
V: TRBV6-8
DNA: TGTGCCAGCAACACCCAGGACGATAATGAAAAACTGTTTTTT
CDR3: CASNTQDDNEKLFF

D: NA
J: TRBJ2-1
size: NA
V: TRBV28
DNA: TGTGCCAGCATCCTGGGAACAGGCACCGACAATGAGCAGTTCTTC
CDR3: CASILGTGTDNEQFF

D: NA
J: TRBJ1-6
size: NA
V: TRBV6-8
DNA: TGTGCCAGCAGGCCCGGCCTGGGAAATTCACCCCTCCACTTT
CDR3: CASRPGLGNSPLHF

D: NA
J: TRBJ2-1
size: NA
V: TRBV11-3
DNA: TGTGCCAGCAGCTTAGAAGGCGGCGGGTCCTACAATGAGCAGTTCTTC
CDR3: CASSLEGGGSYNEQFF

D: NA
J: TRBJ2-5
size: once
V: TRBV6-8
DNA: TGTGCCAGCAGTTCCGCGGGGATCCAAGAGACCCAGTACTTC
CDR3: CASSSAGIQETQYF

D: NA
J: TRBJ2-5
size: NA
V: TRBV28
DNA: TGTGCCAGCAGTTTAGCGGCTAGCGTAGGAGAGACCCAGTACTTC
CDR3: CASSLAASVGETQYF

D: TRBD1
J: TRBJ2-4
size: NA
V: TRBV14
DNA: TGTGCCAGCAGCCAAGTAGAGACAGGGACGTGGTACTTC
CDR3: CASSQVETGTWYF

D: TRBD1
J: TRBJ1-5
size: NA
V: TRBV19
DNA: TGTGCCAGTAGTACCCGGGACAGACTCAATCAGCCCCAGCATTTT
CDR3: CASSTRDRLNQPQHF

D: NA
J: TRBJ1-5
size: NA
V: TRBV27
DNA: TGTGCCAGCAGTGATGAGGGAGGCCAGCCCCAGCATTTT
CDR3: CASSDEGGQPQHF